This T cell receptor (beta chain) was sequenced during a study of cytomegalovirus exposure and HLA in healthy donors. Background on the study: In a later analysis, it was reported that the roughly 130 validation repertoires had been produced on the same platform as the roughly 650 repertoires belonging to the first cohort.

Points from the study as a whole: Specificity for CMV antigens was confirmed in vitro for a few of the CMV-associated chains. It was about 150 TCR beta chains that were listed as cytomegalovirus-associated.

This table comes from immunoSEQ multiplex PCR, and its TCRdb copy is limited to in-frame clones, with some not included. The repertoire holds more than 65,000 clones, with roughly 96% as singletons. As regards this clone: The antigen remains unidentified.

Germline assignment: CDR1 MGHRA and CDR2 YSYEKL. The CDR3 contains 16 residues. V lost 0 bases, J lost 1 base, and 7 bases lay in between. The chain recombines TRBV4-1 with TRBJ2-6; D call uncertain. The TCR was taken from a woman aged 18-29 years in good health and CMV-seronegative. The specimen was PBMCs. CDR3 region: CASSQDQESGANVLTF. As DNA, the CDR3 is TGCGCCAGCAGCCAAGATCAAGAGTCTGGGGCCAACGTCCTGACTTTC.